This T cell receptor (beta chain) is drawn from a study of Ad26.COV2.S vaccination and SARS-CoV-2 variants. Points from the study as a whole: TCR breadth and depth estimates may have understated total T cell responses.

Worth noting for this clone: As yet, its antigen is unknown.

The treatment is: some 19 received Ad26.COV2.S at low or high dose, single or two shots; roughly five received placebo; per-sample allocation not given. The samples date from day 63 after the first vaccine or placebo injection. Germline values: CDR1 MRHNA, CDR2 SNTAGT. This CDR3 region has 14 residues. V was cut by 0 bases and J by 4 bases, with 9 bases left in between. Assay used: immunoSEQ multiplex PCR; TCRdb lists only in-frame clones, some missing. The table has approximately 480,000 clones, around 88% seen once. This clonotype was sampled from a person between 18 and 65 years old who received the Ad26.COV2.S COVID-19 vaccine or a placebo. The V gene is TRBV6-4, the J gene TRBJ1-2; D gene uncertain. Material: peripheral blood, obtained in a trial of Ad26.COV2.S vaccine versus placebo. CDR3 sequence (DNA): TGTGCCAGCAGTGACTCCCCCTGGTCCTATGGCTACACCTTC. This codes for CASSDSPWSYGYTF.